A single TCR beta chain is shown here with its context. Its matching antigen is unknown. The table came from immunoSEQ multiplex PCR; TCRdb's copy has only in-frame clones and leaves some out. The sample records around 35,000 clones, about four fifths being singletons. The record originates from a study of OX40 agonist ivuxolimab in advanced cancers. Study-wide findings and caveats: In general, CD8+ T cells held more expanded clones than CD4+ did, on average.

Looked up from germline, CDR1 is MNHNS and CDR2 is SASEGT. This CDR3 contains 12 residues. Trimming shortened V by 4 bases and J by 3 bases, and 6 bases separated the two germline ends. This receptor was identified in an adult with an advanced solid tumor such as melanoma, head and neck, liver or kidney cancer. Sequenced material: CD4+ or CD8+ T cells sorted from blood, taken in a trial of the OX40 agonist ivuxolimab. This sequence joins TRBV6-1 and TRBJ1-2, with D uncertain. The CDR3 here is CASSAVYYGYTF. DNA for the CDR3: TGTGCCAGCAGTGCTGTATACTATGGCTACACCTTC.